This T cell receptor beta chain was identified during a study of shared clonotypes between healthy human individuals. The assay used deep level. Produced via immunoSEQ multiplex PCR; TCRdb's table is partial and in-frame only. This table has some 1.4 million clones, over 95% appearing once. The CDR3 loop spans 14 amino acids. This TCR was recovered from a man younger than 45 in good health. The chain combines TRBV21-1 with TRBJ2-7; the table's D call of TRBD2 was not tested on the DNA. TRBV21-1 corresponds to a pseudogene. Sequenced material: naive CD4+ T cells sorted from blood. The subset: CD45RA+ positively selected. The CDR3 spells CASSHGRKSYEQYF. The CDR3 DNA sequence: TGTGCCAGCAGCCACGGGAGGAAGTCCTACGAGCAGTACTTC.